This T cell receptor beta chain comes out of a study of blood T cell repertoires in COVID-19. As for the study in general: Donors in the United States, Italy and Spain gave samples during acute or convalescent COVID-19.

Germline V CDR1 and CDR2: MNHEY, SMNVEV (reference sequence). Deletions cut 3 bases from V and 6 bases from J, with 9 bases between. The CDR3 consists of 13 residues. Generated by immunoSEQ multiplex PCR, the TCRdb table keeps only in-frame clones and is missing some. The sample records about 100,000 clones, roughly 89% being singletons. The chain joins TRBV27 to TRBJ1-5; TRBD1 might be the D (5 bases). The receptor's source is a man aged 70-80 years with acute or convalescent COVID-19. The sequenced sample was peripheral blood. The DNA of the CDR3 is TGTGCCAGCAGTTTCGGGGGATTTCAGCCCCAGCATTTT. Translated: CASSFGGFQPQHF.